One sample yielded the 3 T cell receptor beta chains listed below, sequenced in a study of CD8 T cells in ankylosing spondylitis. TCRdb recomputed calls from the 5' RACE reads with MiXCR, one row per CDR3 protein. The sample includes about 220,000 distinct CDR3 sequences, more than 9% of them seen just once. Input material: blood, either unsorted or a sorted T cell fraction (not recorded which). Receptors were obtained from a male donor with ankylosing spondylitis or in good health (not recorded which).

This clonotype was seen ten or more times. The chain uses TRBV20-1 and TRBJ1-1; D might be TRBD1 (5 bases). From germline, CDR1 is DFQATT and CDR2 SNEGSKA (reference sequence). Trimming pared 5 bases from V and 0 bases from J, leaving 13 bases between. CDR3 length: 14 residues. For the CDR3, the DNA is TGCAGTGCTGGCCCCGGGACGGTGAACACTGAAGCTTTCTTT. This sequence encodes CSAGPGTVNTEAFF.

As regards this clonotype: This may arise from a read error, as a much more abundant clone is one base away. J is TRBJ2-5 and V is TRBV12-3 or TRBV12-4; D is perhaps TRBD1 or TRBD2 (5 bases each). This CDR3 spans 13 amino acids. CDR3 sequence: CASSFDRRETLYF. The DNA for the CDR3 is TGTGCCAGCAGTTTTGACAGAAGGGAGACCCTGTACTTC.

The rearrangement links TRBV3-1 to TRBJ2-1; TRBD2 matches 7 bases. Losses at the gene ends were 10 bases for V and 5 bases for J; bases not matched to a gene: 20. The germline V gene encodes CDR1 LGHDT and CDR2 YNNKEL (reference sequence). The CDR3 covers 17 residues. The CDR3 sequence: CATTRSRGAGRNNEQFF. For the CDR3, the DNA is TGTGCCACCACCCGTAGCCGGGGAGCGGGGCGCAACAATGAGCAGTTCTTC.